This paragraph reports one T cell receptor (beta chain). This clonotype was found many times. Its recognized antigen is unknown. It has no much larger one-base neighbor in the sample; base qualities were not kept. Only healthy Caucasian donors were included. The twin cohort consisted of three pairs of female monozygotic twins, all aged roughly 18 to 29 years. Peripheral blood mononuclear cells were the source from which RNA for the TCR libraries was isolated. The sample is drawn from a study of identical twins (dated by TCRdb to 2016 to 2017). The study in broad terms: The study deep-sequenced TCR alpha and beta repertoires from monozygotic twins, unrelated adults of various ages and cord blood to test whether fetal clonotypes persist. Replicate twin experiments were performed at different times using different library preparation protocols to rule out contamination. What the research found in general, with its limitations: Invariant T cells such as MAIT and iNKT could partly confound zero-insertion analyses, although diverse VJ usage argued against such confounding for most clonotypes. Compared with coincidental sharing between unrelated individuals, out-of-frame TCR alpha sequences shared between twins showed an excess of sequences with low generation probability. Fewer insertions were carried by abundant cord blood beta clonotypes, a similar but weaker trend appeared in young adult naive repertoires, and no such trend appeared in memory repertoires. Recombination models systematically underestimated out-of-frame TCR alpha sharing in monozygotic twins but agreed with sharing between unrelated individuals. The excess sharing between twins in beta out-of-frame sequences was weaker because fewer shared sequences reduced the signal-to-noise ratio. Because the same donors could not be followed over many years, the conclusions depended on cross-sectional statistical analysis.

The library was produced with 5' RACE. These reads were obtained on an Illumina HiSeq 2000. Template switching added a universal primer binding site, and the final cDNA carried a unique molecular identifier that allowed TCR cDNA molecules to be counted accurately. First-strand cDNA for TCR alpha and beta chains was synthesized from specific primers in the conserved constant-segment region. To control for contamination, every cDNA library was double barcoded, receiving both a SMART-Mk sample barcode and Illumina barcodes. Two successive PCR steps introduced TruSeq adapter sequences along with Illumina sample barcodes. Sequencing of the TCR alpha and beta cDNA libraries was done on the Illumina HiSeq platform using custom primers. The authors processed their data as follows. MiGEC processed the raw reads to extract unique molecular identifiers, while MiXCR was used to determine the CDR3 positions. For each individual, recombination models were inferred using an EM algorithm with the repgenHMM and IGoR tools. Shared clonotype analysis was performed with the tcR package in R, normalizing sharing by the product of cloneset sizes. Out-of-frame nonproductive sequences were analyzed to study raw recombination free of thymic and clonal selection effects. Starting from the raw public reads, TCRdb applied fastp trimming at Q25, assembled clones with MiXCR and retained in-frame beta chains. Entries are consolidated by CDR3 protein sequence, retaining the most common genes and DNA. These V and J calls are TCRdb output, not the study's own analysis. A total of over 550,000 distinct CDR3 sequences appear in this sample, about 7% of them only once. The top ten constitute around 1.6% of the sample.

At the junction V is shortened by 1 base and J by 4 bases; bases outside the gene matches: 8. CDR1 and CDR2, per the germline V gene, are SGHDT and YYEEEE. The CDR3, cysteine through phenylalanine, is 16 amino acids long. This entry keeps only the CDR3 DNA: 48 bases, framed from base 1. These data are also associated with another study on yellow fever vaccine responses in identical twins. As noted in the second study: The authors reported that the T cell response to vaccination in identical twins appeared partly convergent and partly personalized. The study precisely tracked vaccine-responding T cell clones in identical twins.

The V and J segments used are TRBV5-6 and TRBJ2-5, with TRBD1 identical over 9 junction bases. Sequenced material: PBMCs. This clonotype was obtained from a woman younger than 35 in good health. The DNA is TGTGCCAGCAGCTTGTACGGGACAGGGTCGCTAGAGACCCAGTACTTC. It codes for CASSLYGTGSLETQYF.